This TCR beta chain was profiled in a study of blood T cell repertoires in COVID-19. The junction had 4 bases not matched to a gene; V was cut back by 3 bases and J by 5 bases. Germline V CDR1 and CDR2: KGHSH, LQKENI. The length of the CDR3 is 14 residues. This clone rates as medium-sized. Profiled with immunoSEQ multiplex PCR; TCRdb holds only in-frame clones, not every one. The table has fewer than 75,000 clones, 90% seen once. The source material was peripheral blood. This chain joins TRBV18 and TRBJ1-2; the match to TRBD1 covers 9 bases. This sequence was found in a human donor in a cohort sampled during active COVID-19. In DNA form, the CDR3 reads TGTGCCAGCTCACCGGGACAGGGTCTATATGGCTACACCTTC. Translating gives CASSPGQGLYGYTF. The variable domain in full, with the rest retrieved from reference TRBV18 and TRBJ1-2, is NAGVMQNPRHLVRRRGQEARLRCSPMKGHSHVYWYRQLPEEGLKFMVYLQKENIIDESGMPKERFSAEFPKEGPSILRIQQVVRGDSAAYFCASSPGQGLYGYTFGSGTRLTVV.